The source of this TCR beta chain is a study of cytomegalovirus exposure and HLA in healthy donors. PCR involved 60 Vbeta and 13 Jbeta primers. Clones were sequenced by immunoSEQ multiplex PCR, and TCRdb holds only the in-frame ones, with some missing. The top ten clones hold over 2.5% of a sample with some 120,000 clones, less than 85% of them seen once. In its sample, this clone was seen a few times. CDR1 and CDR2 (germline): SGDLS, YYNGEE. The CDR3 covers 16 residues. V shed 0 bases, J shed 1 base, and the junction held 6 bases outside the gene matches. The chain recombines TRBV9 with TRBJ2-7; 8 bases are shared with TRBD2. The source material was PBMCs. The source is a male donor in good health and CMV-seronegative. In nucleotides, the CDR3 is TGTGCCAGCAGCGTAGCTACTAGCGGAGCTTCCTACGAGCAGTACTTC. It encodes CASSVATSGASYEQYF.